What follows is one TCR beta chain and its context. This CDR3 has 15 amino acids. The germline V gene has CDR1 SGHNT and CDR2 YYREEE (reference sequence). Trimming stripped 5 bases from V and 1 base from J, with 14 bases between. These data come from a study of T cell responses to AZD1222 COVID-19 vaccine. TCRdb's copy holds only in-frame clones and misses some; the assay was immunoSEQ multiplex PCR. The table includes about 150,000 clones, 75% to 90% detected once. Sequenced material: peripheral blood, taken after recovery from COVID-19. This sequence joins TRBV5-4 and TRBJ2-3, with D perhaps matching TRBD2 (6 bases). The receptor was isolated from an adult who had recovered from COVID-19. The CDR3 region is CASSFSGGGTDTQYF. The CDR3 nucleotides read TGTGCCAGCAGTTTTAGCGGTGGAGGCACAGATACGCAGTATTTT.